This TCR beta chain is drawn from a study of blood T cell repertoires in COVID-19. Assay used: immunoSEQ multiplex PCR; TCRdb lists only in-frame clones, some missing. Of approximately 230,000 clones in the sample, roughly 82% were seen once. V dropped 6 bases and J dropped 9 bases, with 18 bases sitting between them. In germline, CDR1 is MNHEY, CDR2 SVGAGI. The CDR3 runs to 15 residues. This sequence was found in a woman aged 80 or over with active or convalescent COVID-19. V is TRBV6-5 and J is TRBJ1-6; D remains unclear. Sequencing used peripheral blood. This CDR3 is CASSSVQSYASPLHF. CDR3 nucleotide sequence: TGTGCCAGCAGCTCCGTACAGTCATACGCTTCACCCCTCCACTTT.